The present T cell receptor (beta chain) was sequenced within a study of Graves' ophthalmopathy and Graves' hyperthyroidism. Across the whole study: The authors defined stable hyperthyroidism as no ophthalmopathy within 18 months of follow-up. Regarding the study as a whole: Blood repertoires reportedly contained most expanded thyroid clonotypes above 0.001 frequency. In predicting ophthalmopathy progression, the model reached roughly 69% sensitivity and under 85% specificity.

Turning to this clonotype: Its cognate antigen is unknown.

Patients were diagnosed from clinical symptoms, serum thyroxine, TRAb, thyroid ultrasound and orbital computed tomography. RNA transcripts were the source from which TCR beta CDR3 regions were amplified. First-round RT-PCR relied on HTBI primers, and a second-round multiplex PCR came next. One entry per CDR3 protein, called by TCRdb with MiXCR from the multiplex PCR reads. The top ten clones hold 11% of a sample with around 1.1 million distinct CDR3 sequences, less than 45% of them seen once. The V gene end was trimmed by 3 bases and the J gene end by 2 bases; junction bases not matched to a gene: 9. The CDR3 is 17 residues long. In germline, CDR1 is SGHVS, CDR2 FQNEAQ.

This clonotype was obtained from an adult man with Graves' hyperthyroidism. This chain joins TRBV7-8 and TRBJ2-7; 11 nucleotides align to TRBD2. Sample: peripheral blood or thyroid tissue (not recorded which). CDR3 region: CASSFGTSGARAYEQYF. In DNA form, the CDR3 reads TGTGCCAGCAGCTTCGGGACTAGCGGAGCTAGAGCCTACGAGCAGTACTTC.